Presented here are 13 T cell receptor beta chains from one specimen sequenced in a study of blood T cell repertoires in COVID-19. The table came from immunoSEQ multiplex PCR; TCRdb's copy has only in-frame clones and leaves some out. The table includes about 440,000 clones, less than 95% detected once. What was sequenced was PBMCs or T cells enriched from blood (not recorded which). The receptors stem from a man aged 18 to 30 who had recovered from COVID-19.

This clone has a handful of counts. The V and J genes are TRBV3-1 (or the pseudogene TRBV3-2) and TRBJ1-2; TRBD1 matches at 9 bases. The junction had 1 base not matched to a gene; V was cut back by 0 bases and J by 5 bases. This CDR3 spans 14 amino acids. Per germline, CDR1 LGHDT and CDR2 YNNKEL (reference sequence). The CDR3 is CASSQDGQGYGYTF. The CDR3 bases are TGTGCCAGCAGCCAAGATGGACAGGGGTATGGCTACACCTTC.

J is TRBJ2-7 and V is TRBV18; D possibly corresponds to TRBD2 (6 bases). The CDR3 has 13 residues. Germline V gives CDR1 KGHSH, CDR2 LQKENI. The germline V and J ends were trimmed by 6 bases and 2 bases, with 11 bases remaining between them. CDR3 residues: CASSKAGPYEQYF. CDR3 bases: TGTGCCAGCTCGAAAGCGGGCCCCTACGAGCAGTACTTC.

This chain joins TRBV28 and TRBJ2-5, with TRBD2 matching over 9 bases. The CDR3 extends over 14 amino acids. V was clipped by 8 bases and J by 5 bases; unmatched bases: 9. The V gene's germline CDR1 is MDHEN and CDR2 SYDVKM. This CDR3 reads CASHSAGGGETQYF. In DNA, the CDR3 is TGTGCCAGCCATTCGGCGGGAGGGGGTGAGACCCAGTACTTC.

This clone was counted once. The rearrangement links TRBV5-5 to TRBJ2-1; TRBD2 matches 10 bases. This CDR3 has 15 residues. V shed 3 bases, J shed 5 bases, and the junction held 5 bases outside the gene matches. Germline V lookup: CDR1 SGHKS, CDR2 YYEKEE (reference sequence). CDR3 nucleotide sequence: TGTGCCAGCAGCTCACTAGCGGGAAGGGACAATGAGCAGTTCTTC. This codes for CASSSLAGRDNEQFF.

The V and J genes are TRBV19 and TRBJ1-2, with D maybe TRBD1 (6 bases). V dropped 0 bases and J dropped 8 bases, with 13 bases sitting between them. From germline, CDR1 is LNHDA and CDR2 SQIVND (reference sequence). This CDR3 is 14 amino acids long. CDR3 in amino acids: CASSIDWAGEGYTF. The CDR3 DNA is TGTGCCAGTAGTATAGATTGGGCAGGGGAAGGCTACACCTTC. The entire variable domain, with the rest obtained from reference TRBV19 and TRBJ1-2, is as follows: DGGITQSPKYLFRKEGQNVTLSCEQNLNHDAMYWYRQDPGQGLRLIYYSQIVNDFQKGDIAEGYSVSREKKESFPLTVTSAQKNPTAFYLCASSIDWAGEGYTFGSGTRLTVV.

The J gene is TRBJ2-3, the V gene TRBV4-1; a possible D gene is TRBD2 (5 bases). The CDR3 has 14 residues. CDR1 MGHRA and CDR2 YSYEKL come from the germline V gene. Trimming took off 3 bases at V and 6 bases at J, with 13 bases between the two ends. CDR3: CASSQERIGDTQYF. DNA for the CDR3: TGCGCCAGCAGCCAGGAGCGGATTGGGGATACGCAGTATTTT.

The chain uses TRBV5-1 and TRBJ1-2; TRBD1 matches 7 bases. The CDR3 is made up of 13 amino acids. The J segment lost 7 bases and the V segment lost 0 bases, leaving 3 bases of the junction unmatched. Germline loops: CDR1 SGHRS, CDR2 YFSETQ. The chain's CDR3 is CASSLEGAIGYTF. The CDR3 DNA follows: TGCGCCAGCAGCTTGGAGGGGGCGATTGGCTACACCTTC. The whole variable domain, filled in from reference TRBV5-1 and TRBJ1-2, reads KAGVTQTPRYLIKTRGQQVTLSCSPISGHRSVSWYQQTPGQGLQFLFEYFSETQRNKGNFPGRFSGRQFSNSRSEMNVSTLELGDSALYLCASSLEGAIGYTFGSGTRLTVV.

This chain joins TRBV3-1 (or the pseudogene TRBV3-2) and TRBJ1-1; weak D call: TRBD1 (6 bases). CDR1 is LGHDT, CDR2 YNNKEL, per germline (reference sequence). With 4 bases removed from V and 2 bases from J, the gap between germline ends came to 17 bases. The CDR3 is 16 residues long. CDR3 sequence (DNA): TGTGCCAGCAGCCCCGGATGGGGGGGGCGAAACACTGAAGCTTTCTTT. Encoded protein: CASSPGWGGRNTEAFF.

The rearrangement uses TRBV12-3 or TRBV12-4 and TRBJ1-2, with 7 nucleotides matching TRBD1. The CDR3 is 13 amino acids. V lost 3 bases and J lost 8; bases outside the gene matches: 6. CDR3 coding DNA: TGTGCCAGCAGTTTCATGACAGGGTACGGCTACACCTTC. Its protein product is CASSFMTGYGYTF.

This sequence joins TRBV5-4 and TRBJ1-4, with D unclear. Trimming cost V 5 bases and J 4 bases, with 9 bases left between them. This CDR3 spans 13 amino acids. Germline V lookup: CDR1 SGHNT, CDR2 YYREEE (reference sequence). CDR3 loop: CASREGFNEKLFF. The CDR3 DNA reads TGTGCCAGCAGGGAGGGCTTTAATGAAAAACTGTTTTTT.

The rearrangement joins TRBV15 to TRBJ2-7; 9 bases align to TRBD2. Germline loops: CDR1 LNHNV, CDR2 YYDKDF (reference sequence). The V segment lost 4 bases and the J segment 2 bases; nucleotides outside the gene matches: 9. The CDR3 totals 16 residues. The CDR3 loop is CATSKRAGGPTYEQYF. The CDR3 DNA is TGTGCCACCAGCAAGAGAGCGGGGGGACCCACCTACGAGCAGTACTTC.

This rearrangement joins TRBV2 to TRBJ2-7, with 8 bases that match TRBD1. Germline CDR1 and CDR2: SNHLY and FYNNEI. The CDR3 contains 13 residues. After removal of 8 bases from V and 3 bases from J, the junction contained 6 bases not matched to a gene. CDR3 nucleotide sequence: TGTGCCAGCGGACAGGGTATGGGCTACGAGCAGTACTTC. Encoded protein: CASGQGMGYEQYF. The variable domain in full, with the rest retrieved from reference TRBV2 and TRBJ2-7, is EPEVTQTPSHQVTQMGQEVILRCVPISNHLYFYWYRQILGQKVEFLVSFYNNEISEKSEIFDDQFSVERPDGSNFTLKIRSTKLEDSAMYFCASGQGMGYEQYFGPGTRLTVT.

The chain recombines TRBV27 with TRBJ1-6; the D is unclear. There are 20 residues in the CDR3. Germline CDR1 and CDR2: MNHEY and SMNVEV (reference sequence). Deletions cut 3 bases from V and 0 bases from J, with 21 bases between. CDR3 coding DNA: TGTGCCAGCAGTTTTTCCGTCCCAGGACTGTCGAGCTCCTATAATTCACCCCTCCACTTT. It specifies CASSFSVPGLSSSYNSPLHF.